The clone carrying this T cell receptor (beta chain) was recorded at least ten times. Its matching antigen is unknown. This sample was included in a study of T-cell reconstitution after alpha-beta-depleted transplantation in children. Study-level points and caveats: Surviving recipient cells, namely T cells and thymic progenitors, were the source of high day-60 TCRbeta diversity in some patients. T-cell counts and diversity at one year following transplant were attributed mainly to newly produced T cells. Several hundred graft clones that had expanded were reportedly the source of alpha-beta T cells about two months after transplant.

Unique molecular identifiers tagged the TCRbeta library. TCRdb used MiXCR to reprocess the PCR reads, holding one entry per CDR3 protein. The table has approximately 130,000 distinct CDR3 sequences, roughly 9% seen once. The CDR3 has 15 amino acids. Deletions cut 0 bases from V and 4 bases from J, with 10 bases between. The germline V gene encodes CDR1 KGHSH and CDR2 LQKENI. Source: PBMCs, mostly from graft donor cells, taken 180 days after TCRalphabeta/CD19-depleted stem cell transplant. The chain uses TRBV18 and TRBJ2-1, with D unresolved. This TCR derives from a girl under two years old who had a stem cell transplant for combined immunodeficiency, so the T cells may come from the graft donor. CDR3 loop: CASSPPGRGYNEQFF. CDR3 nucleotides: TGTGCCAGCTCACCACCAGGGCGAGGTTACAATGAGCAGTTCTTC.